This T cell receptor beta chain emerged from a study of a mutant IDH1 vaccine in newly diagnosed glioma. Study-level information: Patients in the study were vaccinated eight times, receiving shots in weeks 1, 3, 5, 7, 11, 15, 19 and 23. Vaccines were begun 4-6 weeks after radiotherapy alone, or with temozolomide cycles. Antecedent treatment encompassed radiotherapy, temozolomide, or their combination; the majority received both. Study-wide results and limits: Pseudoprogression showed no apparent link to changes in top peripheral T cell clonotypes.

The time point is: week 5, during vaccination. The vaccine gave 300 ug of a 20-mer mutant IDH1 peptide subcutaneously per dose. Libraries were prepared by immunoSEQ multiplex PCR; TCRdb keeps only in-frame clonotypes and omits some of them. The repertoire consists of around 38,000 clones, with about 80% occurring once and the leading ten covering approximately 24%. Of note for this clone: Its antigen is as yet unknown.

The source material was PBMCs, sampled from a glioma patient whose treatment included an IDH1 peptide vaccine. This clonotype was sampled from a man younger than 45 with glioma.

The CDR3 nucleotides read TGCGCCAGCAGACCCGGGACAGGGGGCACTGAAGCTTTCTTT. Translation gives CASRPGTGGTEAFF. The chain is built from TRBV5-1 and TRBJ1-1, with 11 bases matching TRBD1. The V and J ends lost 5 bases and 4 bases, in that order; junction bases with no gene match: 4. CDR3 length equals 14 residues. Germline assignment: CDR1 SGHRS and CDR2 YFSETQ.